The 21 T cell receptor beta chains in this list originate from one sample, sequenced in a study of brain T cells in children with intractable seizures. Clones were read by immunoSEQ multiplex PCR, and TCRdb kept only the in-frame ones, dropping some. The data contain about 22,000 clones, approximately 94% of them singletons. Here the sequenced sample was peripheral blood, taken at surgery. All receptors come from a boy aged 5-17 years with focal cortical dysplasia and intractable seizures.

The V call is TRBV2, the J call TRBJ2-6; 7 nucleotides line up with TRBD2. J gave up 0 bases and V 2 bases, and 7 bases lay outside the gene matches. CDR1 SNHLY and CDR2 FYNNEI come from the germline V gene. CDR3 length: 18 amino acids. The CDR3: CASSESSGVFSGANVLTF. CDR3 DNA sequence: TGTGCCAGCAGTGAATCCAGCGGGGTCTTCTCTGGGGCCAACGTCCTGACTTTC.

This chain connects TRBV6-5 to TRBJ2-7, with D possibly TRBD2 on 5 matching bases. Germline V CDR1 and CDR2: MNHEY, SVGAGI. The CDR3 totals 13 residues. V lost 8 bases, J lost 0 bases, and 11 bases lay in between. CDR3 coding DNA: TGTGCCAGCGCTGGAGGACTCTCCTACGAGCAGTACTTC. It codes for CASAGGLSYEQYF.

The V gene is TRBV28, the J gene TRBJ1-4, with 10 nucleotides matching TRBD1. J gave up 6 bases and V 2 bases, and 3 bases lay outside the gene matches. The germline gives CDR1 MDHEN, CDR2 SYDVKM. The CDR3 is 15 residues long. The CDR3 DNA follows: TGTGCCAGCAGTTTAGTAGGGACAGGGGATGAAAAACTGTTTTTT. This encodes CASSLVGTGDEKLFF.

The table lists this clone with a count of one. The J gene is TRBJ2-4, the V gene TRBV5-1; no firm D call. Trimming cost V 1 base and J 0 bases, with 11 bases left between them. Germline V lookup: CDR1 SGHRS, CDR2 YFSETQ. This CDR3 contains 16 residues. The CDR3 sequence is CASSLTETLAKNIQYF. For the CDR3, the DNA is TGCGCCAGCAGCTTGACCGAGACTCTAGCCAAAAACATTCAGTACTTC.

This sequence joins TRBV11-2 and TRBJ1-1, with D possibly being TRBD1 (5 bases). Germline V gives CDR1 SGHAT, CDR2 FQNNGV. This CDR3 has 15 amino acids. V lost 1 base to trimming and J lost 3 bases, with 12 bases between them. The CDR3 here is CASSLVAGADTEAFF. DNA for the CDR3: TGTGCCAGCAGCTTAGTAGCTGGGGCGGACACTGAAGCTTTCTTT.

This clone was found a few times. V is TRBV9 and J is TRBJ1-3; D unresolved. Germline lookup yields CDR1 SGDLS and CDR2 YYNGEE. The CDR3 has 16 residues. With 2 bases removed from V and 0 bases from J, the gap between germline ends came to 12 bases. For the CDR3, the DNA is TGTGCCAGCAGCGTCGGCAGTTTGAGCTCTGGAAACACCATATATTTT. It codes for CASSVGSLSSGNTIYF. Full variable domain (outside the CDR3, taken from reference TRBV9 and TRBJ1-3): DSGVTQTPKHLITATGQRVTLRCSPRSGDLSVYWYQQSLDQGLQFLIQYYNGEERAKGNILERFSAQQFPDLHSELNLSSLELGDSALYFCASSVGSLSSGNTIYFGEGSWLTVV.

The chain employs TRBV10-2 and TRBJ2-6, with D unclear. V was pared by 7 bases and J by 4 bases, with 14 bases between. Germline V gene lookup returns CDR1 WSHSY and CDR2 SAAADI. This CDR3 spans 15 amino acids. This CDR3 is CASTVSTVGANVLTF. The CDR3 DNA reads TGCGCCAGCACGGTCAGCACTGTCGGGGCCAACGTCCTGACTTTC.

V and J are TRBV19 and TRBJ1-2; TRBD1 is a possible D gene (5 bases). V lost 4 bases, J lost 3 bases, and 12 bases lay in between. This CDR3 has 14 amino acids. Germline loops: CDR1 LNHDA, CDR2 SQIVND (reference sequence). CDR3 coding DNA: TGTGCCAGTAGTACCTCCGGGACGGACTATGGCTACACCTTC. As protein: CASSTSGTDYGYTF.

This clone has only one observation. The V gene is TRBV13, the J gene TRBJ2-1; no firm D call. Trimming pared 5 bases from V and 8 bases from J, leaving 4 bases between. Germline CDR1 PRHDT, CDR2 FYEKMQ (reference sequence). This CDR3 spans 10 amino acids. The CDR3 DNA sequence: TGTGCCAGCAGCGGCTATGAGCAGTTCTTC. Its translation is CASSGYEQFF.

CDR3 protein: CASSQVGLGTDEQYF. DNA for the CDR3: TGTGCCAGCAGCCAAGTGGGACTAGGGACCGACGAGCAGTACTTC. The V and J genes are TRBV3-1 (or the pseudogene TRBV3-2) and TRBJ2-7; 8 bases are a match to TRBD2. Germline assignment: CDR1 LGHDT and CDR2 YNNKEL (reference sequence). Germline trimming cut 1 base from V and 5 bases from J; bases unmatched to any gene: 7. The CDR3 length is 15 residues.

The chain recombines TRBV10-1 with TRBJ1-2, with D maybe TRBD1 (6 bases). V lost 7 bases and J lost 3, with 12 bases in between. Germline CDR1 and CDR2: WNHNN and SYGVQD (reference sequence). The CDR3 extends over 13 amino acids. CDR3 sequence: CASNKQGDYGYTF. CDR3 bases: TGCGCCAGCAACAAACAGGGTGACTATGGCTACACCTTC.

The gene calls are TRBV9 and TRBJ1-4, with D uncertain. V was pared by 0 bases and J by 3 bases, with 6 bases between. This CDR3 is built from 14 residues. Germline loops: CDR1 SGDLS, CDR2 YYNGEE. CDR3: CASSVDSANEKLFF. DNA for the CDR3: TGTGCCAGCAGCGTAGACTCGGCTAATGAAAAACTGTTTTTT.

This clone is a singleton in its sample. This chain connects TRBV2 to TRBJ2-7; 12 positions match TRBD2. From germline, CDR1 is SNHLY and CDR2 FYNNEI. This CDR3 spans 15 amino acids. V lost 7 bases to trimming and J lost 4 bases; unmatched junction nucleotides: 8. CDR3 in amino acids: CASILGTSGSYEQYV. The CDR3 nucleotides read TGTGCCAGCATACTGGGGACTAGCGGGTCTTACGAGCAGTACGTC.

The chain employs TRBV5-5 and TRBJ2-7, with D possibly TRBD2 on 6 matching bases. V lost 1 base and J 4 bases, leaving 18 bases between the germline ends. Germline CDR1 and CDR2: SGHKS and YYEKEE (reference sequence). The CDR3 is 16 residues long. CDR3: CASSLTPRGPMYEQYF. The CDR3 coding sequence is TGTGCCAGCAGCTTGACTCCGCGGGGCCCCATGTACGAGCAGTACTTC. Complete variable domain (other parts from reference TRBV5-5 and TRBJ2-7): DAGVTQSPTHLIKTRGQQVTLRCSPISGHKSVSWYQQVLGQGPQFIFQYYEKEERGRGNFPDRFSARQFPNYSSELNVNALLLGDSALYLCASSLTPRGPMYEQYFGPGTRLTVT.

V gene TRBV4-1 combines with J gene TRBJ1-1; D is uncertain. There are 14 residues in the CDR3. V dropped 7 bases and J dropped 1 base, with 13 bases sitting between them. Looked up from germline, CDR1 is MGHRA and CDR2 is YSYEKL. In DNA, the CDR3 is TGCGCCAGCACACGAGCCGGCCCGAACACTGAAGCTTTCTTT. Residues: CASTRAGPNTEAFF.

The CDR3 sequence: CSVVPGSGEGSYNEQFF. Here the CDR3 DNA reads TGCAGCGTTGTACCCGGGTCAGGGGAGGGCTCCTACAATGAGCAGTTCTTC. The chain has TRBV29-1 and TRBJ2-1; D may be TRBD2 (7 bases). This CDR3 region has 17 residues. Germline lookup yields CDR1 SQVTM and CDR2 ANQGSEA. Trimming left V 4 bases short and J 0 bases short, with 19 bases between.

In DNA, the CDR3 is TGTGCGTCAATGGGAGGGCAGCAGGGCTACACCTTC. The encoded protein is CASMGGQQGYTF. The chain recombines TRBV12-3 or TRBV12-4 with TRBJ1-2; D remains unclear. This CDR3 is built from 12 residues.

The chain combines TRBV6-6 with TRBJ1-1, with TRBD1 as a possible D gene (6 bases). In germline, CDR1 is MNHNY, CDR2 SVGAGI (reference sequence). The CDR3 spans 13 residues. With 0 bases removed from V and 11 bases from J, the gap between germline ends came to 13 bases. The CDR3 sequence is CASSYSPQGNAFF. CDR3 nucleotides: TGTGCCAGCAGTTACTCTCCTCAGGGGAACGCTTTCTTT.

V is TRBV2 and J is TRBJ2-2; the match to TRBD1 covers 7 bases. J lost 0 bases, V lost 4 bases, and 2 bases had no gene match. Germline V gives CDR1 SNHLY, CDR2 FYNNEI. There are 15 residues in the CDR3. The CDR3 reads CASSAGQSNTGELFF. The CDR3 coding sequence is TGTGCCAGCAGTGCGGGACAGTCGAACACCGGGGAGCTGTTTTTT. Full variable domain (remainder filled in from reference TRBV2 and TRBJ2-2): EPEVTQTPSHQVTQMGQEVILRCVPISNHLYFYWYRQILGQKVEFLVSFYNNEISEKSEIFDDQFSVERPDGSNFTLKIRSTKLEDSAMYFCASSAGQSNTGELFFGEGSRLTVL.

This chain uses TRBV4-1 with TRBJ2-7; the D gene is possibly TRBD2 (6 bases). The germline V gene has CDR1 MGHRA and CDR2 YSYEKL. The CDR3 is 15 amino acids. Trimming cost V 1 base and J 3 bases, with 13 bases left between them. Here the CDR3 DNA reads TGCGCCAGCAGCCAAGCTTACGGCGGGAACTACGAGCAGTACGTC. It yields the protein CASSQAYGGNYEQYV.

This sequence joins TRBV19 and TRBJ1-5, with D uncertain. Trimming left V 3 bases short and J 1 base short, with 10 bases between. This CDR3 is built from 15 residues. Germline V gene lookup returns CDR1 LNHDA and CDR2 SQIVND (reference sequence). CDR3 sequence reads: CASSILGRSNQPQHF. Here the CDR3 DNA reads TGTGCCAGTAGTATCTTAGGCAGGAGCAATCAGCCCCAGCATTTT.